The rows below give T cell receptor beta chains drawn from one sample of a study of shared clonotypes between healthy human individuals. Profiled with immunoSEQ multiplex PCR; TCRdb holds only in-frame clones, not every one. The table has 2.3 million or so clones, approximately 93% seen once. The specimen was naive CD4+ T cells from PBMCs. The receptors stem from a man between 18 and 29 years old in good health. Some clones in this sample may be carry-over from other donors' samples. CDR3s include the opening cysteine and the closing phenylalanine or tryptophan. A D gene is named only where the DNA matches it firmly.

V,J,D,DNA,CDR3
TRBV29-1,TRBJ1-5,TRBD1,TGCAGCGAACAGGGGGTCGGCAATCAGCCCCAGCATTTT,CSEQGVGNQPQHF
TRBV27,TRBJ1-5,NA,TGTGCCAGCAGTTTTCGTGACCGGAGGCAGCCCCAGCATTTT,CASSFRDRRQPQHF
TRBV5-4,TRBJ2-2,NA,TGTGCCAGCAGCCCAACGGGGCCCACCGGGGAGCTGTTTTTT,CASSPTGPTGELFF
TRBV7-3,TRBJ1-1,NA,TGTGCCAGCAGCTACGAACAGGGTGTCGCTTTCTTT,CASSYEQGVAFF
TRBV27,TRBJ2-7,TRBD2,TGTGCCAGCAGGTCGGCGGGAGGGCCCTCCTACGAGCAGTACTTC,CASRSAGGPSYEQYF
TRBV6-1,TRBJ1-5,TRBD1,TGTGCCAGCAGGTTACAGGGGGCCGATCAGCCCCAGCATTTT,CASRLQGADQPQHF
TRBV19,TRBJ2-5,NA,TGTGCCAGTAGTATAAGAGGAGGGGAGACCCAGTACTTC,CASSIRGGETQYF
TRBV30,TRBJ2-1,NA,TGTGCCTGGAGCGAGATTGGCTATGGCTCCTACAATGAGCAGTTCTTC,CAWSEIGYGSYNEQFF
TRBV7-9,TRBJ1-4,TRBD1,TGTGCCAGCACCGATTTCACAGGGGGGGGTGAAAAACTGTTTTTT,CASTDFTGGGEKLFF
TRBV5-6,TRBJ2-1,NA,TGTGCCAGCAGCTCCCAGGGGACCTACAATGAGCAGTTCTTC,CASSSQGTYNEQFF